Described below is a single TCR beta chain sequence and its context. The CDR3 consists of 14 residues. Germline V lookup: CDR1 MNHNY, CDR2 SVGAGI (reference sequence). Trimming took off 6 bases at V and 2 bases at J, with 13 bases between the two ends. The data are from a study of graft-versus-host responses after intestinal transplantation. Across the whole study: Anti-thymocyte globulin was used for induction in all recipients, who then took tacrolimus and steroids for approximately 3 years. Whole-study findings and limits: Among circulating GvH clones, peak levels were associated with early post-transplant declines in HvG clones. GvH clones detected in recipient marrow included some appearing first in ileum or blood.

Irradiated, violet-dye-labeled stimulators (around 200,000) were plated alongside around 200,000 CFSE-labeled responders. The method was immunoSEQ multiplex PCR; TCRdb's version includes in-frame clones alone and lacks a portion of them. This repertoire shows approximately 20,000 clones, roughly 43% found once; its top ten account for about 1.5%. This TCR was recovered from a human patient who received an intestinal transplant. This material consisted of alloreactive CD8+ T cells from a mixed lymphocyte reaction culture, taken before intestinal transplant. The subset: CFSE-low proliferating T cells sorted from roughly six-day pre-transplant mixed lymphocyte reaction (GvH or HvG direction). This chain connects TRBV6-6 to TRBJ1-1, with D possibly TRBD1 on 5 matching bases. The CDR3: CASRLGTANTEAFF. Written as DNA, the CDR3 is TGTGCCAGCAGGCTTGGGACGGCCAACACTGAAGCTTTCTTT.